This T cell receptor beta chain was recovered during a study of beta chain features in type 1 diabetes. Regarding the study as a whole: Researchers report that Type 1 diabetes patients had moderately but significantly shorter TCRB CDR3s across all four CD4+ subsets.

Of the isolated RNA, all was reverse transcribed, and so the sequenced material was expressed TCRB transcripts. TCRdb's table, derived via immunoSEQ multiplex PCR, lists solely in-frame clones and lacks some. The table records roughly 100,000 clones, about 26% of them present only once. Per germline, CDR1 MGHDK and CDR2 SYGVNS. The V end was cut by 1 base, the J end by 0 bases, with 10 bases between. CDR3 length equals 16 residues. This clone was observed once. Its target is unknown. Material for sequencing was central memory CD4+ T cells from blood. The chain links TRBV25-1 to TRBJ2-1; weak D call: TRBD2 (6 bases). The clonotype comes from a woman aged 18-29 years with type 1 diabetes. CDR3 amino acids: CASSEWEANSYNEQFF. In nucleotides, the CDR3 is TGTGCCAGCAGTGAATGGGAGGCCAACTCCTACAATGAGCAGTTCTTC.